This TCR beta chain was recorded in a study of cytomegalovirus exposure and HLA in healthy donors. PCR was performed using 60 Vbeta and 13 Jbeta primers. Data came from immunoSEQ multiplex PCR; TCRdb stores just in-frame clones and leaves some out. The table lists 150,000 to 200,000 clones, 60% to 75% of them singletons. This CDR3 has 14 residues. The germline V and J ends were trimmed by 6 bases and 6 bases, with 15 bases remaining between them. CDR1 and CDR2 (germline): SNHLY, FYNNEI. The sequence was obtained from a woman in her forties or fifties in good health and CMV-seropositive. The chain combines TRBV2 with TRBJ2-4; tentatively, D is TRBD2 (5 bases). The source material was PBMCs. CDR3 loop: CASSQGHRGNIQYF. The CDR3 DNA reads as TGTGCCAGCAGCCAAGGCCATCGGGGAAACATTCAGTACTTC.